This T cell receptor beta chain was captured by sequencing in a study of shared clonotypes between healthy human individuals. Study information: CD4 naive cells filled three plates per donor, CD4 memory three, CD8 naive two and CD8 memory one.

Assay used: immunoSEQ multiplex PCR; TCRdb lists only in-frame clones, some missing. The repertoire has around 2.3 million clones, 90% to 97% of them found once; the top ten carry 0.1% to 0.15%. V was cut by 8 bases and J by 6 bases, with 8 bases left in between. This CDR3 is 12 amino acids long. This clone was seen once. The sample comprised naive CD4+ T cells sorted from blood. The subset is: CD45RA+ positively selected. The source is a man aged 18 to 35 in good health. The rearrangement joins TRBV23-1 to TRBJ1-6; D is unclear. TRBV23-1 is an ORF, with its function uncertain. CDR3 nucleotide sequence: TGCGCCAGCCCCCGGGGTAATTCACCCCTCCACTTT. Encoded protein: CASPRGNSPLHF.